Listed below are T cell receptor beta chains from one sample, sequenced in a study of blood T cell repertoires in COVID-19. Only in-frame clones appear in the TCRdb table, and some are missing; sequencing was by immunoSEQ multiplex PCR. The table lists approximately 65,000 clones, approximately 86% of them singletons. The source material was peripheral blood. These receptors all stem from a man aged 50-59 years with acute or convalescent COVID-19. The CDR3 runs from the conserved cysteine through the conserved F or W. The D gene is left open where the match is weak. Part of the rows lack a size; the others show once, few, many or a class for expanded clones.

CDR3	DNA	D	size	J	V
CATSRRQLNTGELFF	TGTGCCACCAGCAGAAGACAGTTGAACACCGGGGAGCTGTTTTTT	NA	NA	TRBJ2-2	TRBV15
CASSPWADSNTEAFF	TGTGCCAGCTCACCCTGGGCGGACTCTAACACTGAAGCTTTCTTT	NA	NA	TRBJ1-1	TRBV18
CASSGQGAWQPQHF	TGTGCCAGCAGCGGACAGGGGGCATGGCAGCCCCAGCATTTT	TRBD1	NA	TRBJ1-5	TRBV2
CASSPGSGDYRNTGELFF	TGTGCTAGCAGCCCTGGGAGCGGGGACTACCGGAACACCGGGGAGCTGTTTTTT	TRBD2	once	TRBJ2-2	TRBV7-7
CAISMDSFNQPQHF	TGTGCCATCAGTATGGACAGCTTTAATCAGCCCCAGCATTTT	NA	NA	TRBJ1-5	TRBV10-3
CASSSTPYTGDLDGYTF	TGTGCCAGCAGCTCTACGCCCTACACAGGGGATTTGGATGGCTACACCTTC	TRBD1	NA	TRBJ1-2	TRBV7-3
CASSSPTSGGTDTQYF	TGTGCCAGCAGCTCGCCGACTAGCGGGGGCACAGATACGCAGTATTTT	TRBD2	NA	TRBJ2-3	TRBV7-9
CASSSSTLTYEQYF	TGTGCCAGCAGCAGCTCGACACTTACCTACGAGCAGTACTTC	NA	NA	TRBJ2-7	TRBV28
CASSQPVVSGRETQYF	TGTGCCAGCAGTCAGCCGGTAGTATCAGGAAGGGAGACCCAGTACTTC	NA	once	TRBJ2-5	TRBV28
CASSYIPINRGYTF	TGTGCCAGCAGTTACATCCCGATAAACCGGGGCTACACCTTC	NA	few	TRBJ1-2	TRBV6-5
CASSLATGGVPGELFF	TGTGCCAGCAGCTTGGCCACAGGGGGCGTACCCGGGGAGCTGTTTTTT	TRBD1	NA	TRBJ2-2	TRBV5-4
CASWGREKGTDTQYF	TGTGCCAGCTGGGGGAGGGAGAAGGGCACAGATACGCAGTATTTT	TRBD2	NA	TRBJ2-3	TRBV28
CASSLDSTGELFF	TGTGCCAGCAGCTTAGACAGTACCGGGGAGCTGTTTTTT	NA	few	TRBJ2-2	TRBV11-3
CSASTGGYTGELFF	TGCAGTGCTAGTACAGGGGGCTACACCGGGGAGCTGTTTTTT	TRBD1	NA	TRBJ2-2	TRBV20-1
CATSGLESGNEQFF	TGTGCCACCAGCGGATTGGAGAGTGGCAATGAGCAGTTCTTC	NA	once	TRBJ2-1	TRBV15
CASSYGLRGQHYGYTF	TGTGCCAGCAGTTACGGGCTGAGGGGGCAGCACTATGGCTACACCTTC	TRBD1	NA	TRBJ1-2	TRBV6-5
CSAPMGQGYTF	TGCAGTGCCCCAATGGGCCAAGGCTACACCTTC	NA	NA	TRBJ1-2	TRBV20-1
CASSLVPGQGRTGELFF	TGCGCCAGCAGCTTGGTTCCGGGACAGGGGAGGACCGGGGAGCTGTTTTTT	TRBD1	NA	TRBJ2-2	TRBV5-1
CASSVDPGTGRETQYF	TGTGCCAGCAGCGTAGATCCCGGGACAGGCAGGGAGACCCAGTACTTC	TRBD1	NA	TRBJ2-5	TRBV9
CASSQVVSGELFF	TGTGCCAGCAGCCAAGTAGTGAGCGGGGAGCTGTTTTTT	NA	NA	TRBJ2-2	TRBV14
CASSYVRSGSLYF	TGTGCCAGCAGTTACGTCCGGAGCGGGAGTTTGTATTTT	TRBD2	NA	TRBJ2-3	TRBV6-2/TRBV6-3
CASIRDSNYGYTF	TGTGCCAGCATACGCGACAGCAACTATGGCTACACCTTC	NA	NA	TRBJ1-2	TRBV6-1
CASRSSGGAYDTQYF	TGTGCCAGCAGGTCTAGCGGGGGGGCATACGATACGCAGTATTTT	TRBD2	few	TRBJ2-3	TRBV13
CAISEARSGAREKLFF	TGTGCCATCAGTGAGGCTAGGTCAGGGGCGCGGGAAAAACTGTTTTTT	NA	NA	TRBJ1-4	TRBV10-3